This entry lists 24 T cell receptor beta chains sequenced from one sample in a study of radiation and T cells in renal cell carcinoma. The treatment was: 15 Gy SBRT to primary tumor, nephrectomy 4 weeks later. Using immunoSEQ multiplex PCR, the repertoire was profiled, and TCRdb retains in-frame clones only, with some absent. The repertoire holds 18,000 or so clones, with about 50% as singletons. The sequences come from tumor tissue, collected from a patient whose treatment included radiotherapy and nephrectomy. These receptors were taken from a man aged 45-60 years with renal cell carcinoma.

The chain joins TRBV21-1 to TRBJ2-3; the listed D gene, TRBD2, was not tested against the DNA. TRBV21-1 is a known pseudogene. There are 14 residues in the CDR3. The CDR3 spells CASGLAGVWDTQYF. DNA for the CDR3: TGTGCCAGCGGGCTAGCGGGAGTATGGGATACGCAGTATTTT.

The chain joins TRBV5-1 to TRBJ1-5, with D uncertain. The CDR3 extends over 18 amino acids. V lost 6 bases, J lost 0 bases, and 22 bases lay in between. The germline V gene has CDR1 SGHRS and CDR2 YFSETQ. DNA of the CDR3: TGCGCCAGCACCCCGGGAGACCACGACTTAGTTAGCAATCAGCCCCAGCATTTT. Amino acids: CASTPGDHDLVSNQPQHF.

Within the sample, this clone is medium-sized. This chain joins TRBV6-5 and TRBJ2-7, with no clear D. This CDR3 spans 13 amino acids. Trimming removed 4 bases at V and 5 bases at J, with 12 bases between. The germline gives CDR1 MNHEY, CDR2 SVGAGI. In DNA form, the CDR3 reads TGTGCCAGCAGTTCCGGCAGCCTCGACGAGCAGTACTTC. This translates into CASSSGSLDEQYF.

This clone has a handful of counts. V and J are TRBV7-2 and TRBJ1-2; D remains unclear. Between the trimmed V and J ends, which lost 9 bases and 5 bases, there was a span of 22 bases. The germline V gene encodes CDR1 SGHTA and CDR2 FQGNSA. The CDR3 has 15 residues. CDR3 region: CASLLDTLVGYGYTF. Written as DNA, the CDR3 is TGTGCCAGTCTCCTAGACACTTTGGTGGGATATGGCTACACCTTC.

This clone is medium-sized by share. This chain uses TRBV30 with TRBJ1-4, with 8 bases lining up with TRBD1. CDR1 GTSNPN and CDR2 SVGIG come from the germline V gene (reference sequence). The CDR3 loop spans 17 amino acids. V gave up 1 base and J gave up 0 bases; unmatched junction bases: 7. CDR3 sequence: CAWSGGTGDSTNEKLFF. For the CDR3, the DNA is TGTGCCTGGAGTGGAGGGACAGGAGATTCAACTAATGAAAAACTGTTTTTT.

This rearrangement joins TRBV29-1 to TRBJ1-5, with no clear D. V was clipped by 6 bases and J by 3 bases, with 9 bases between them. The CDR3 length is 12 residues. From germline, CDR1 is SQVTM and CDR2 ANQGSEA. As DNA, the CDR3 is TGCAGCGTGCAGGAGACCAATCAGCCCCAGCATTTT. Translated: CSVQETNQPQHF.

V gene TRBV7-2 combines with J gene TRBJ2-5, with D possibly called TRBD1 or TRBD2 (5 bases each). Trimming removed 5 bases at V and 5 bases at J, with 12 bases between. Germline lookup yields CDR1 SGHTA and CDR2 FQGNSA. There are 13 residues in the CDR3. DNA for the CDR3: TGTGCCAGCAGCCCCCCGGGGACCGAGACCCAGTACTTC. Translating gives CASSPPGTETQYF.

The chain has TRBV5-1 and TRBJ2-3; 12 bases align to TRBD2. V shed 4 bases, J shed 2 bases, and the junction held 11 bases outside the gene matches. The germline gives CDR1 SGHRS, CDR2 YFSETQ. The CDR3 consists of 18 residues. CDR3 in DNA: TGCGCCAGCAGCGAACTACTAGCGGGAGGAGCGAACACAGATACGCAGTATTTT. This translates into CASSELLAGGANTDTQYF.

The genes are TRBV4-2 and TRBJ1-1, with no clear D. The CDR3 runs to 16 residues. CDR1 and CDR2 (germline): LGHNA, YNFKEQ. Trimming shortened V by 0 bases and J by 0 bases, and 11 bases separated the two germline ends. CDR3 region: CASSQEVRAMNTEAFF. The CDR3 region has the DNA TGTGCCAGCAGCCAAGAGGTTAGGGCAATGAACACTGAAGCTTTCTTT.

This chain uses TRBV25-1 with TRBJ2-1, with D possibly being TRBD1 or TRBD2 (6 bases each). Germline values: CDR1 MGHDK, CDR2 SYGVNS. This CDR3 contains 15 residues. V lost 3 bases and J lost 2, with 11 bases in between. For the CDR3, the DNA is TGTGCCAGCAGTGATGGGGGGCCCACCTACAATGAGCAGTTCTTC. It codes for CASSDGGPTYNEQFF. The entire variable domain, with the rest obtained from reference TRBV25-1 and TRBJ2-1, is as follows: EADIYQTPRYLVIGTGKKITLECSQTMGHDKMYWYQQDPGMELHLIHYSYGVNSTEKGDLSSESTVSRIRTEHFPLTLESARPSHTSQYLCASSDGGPTYNEQFFGPGTRLTVL.

V gene TRBV7-2 combines with J gene TRBJ1-5; 7 bases are a match to TRBD1. J lost 5 bases, V lost 6 bases, and 7 bases had no gene match. This CDR3 is 14 amino acids long. Germline assignment: CDR1 SGHTA and CDR2 FQGNSA. As DNA, the CDR3 is TGTGCCAGCAGTTCGGACAGGTCCTATCAGCCCCAGCATTTT. Protein sequence: CASSSDRSYQPQHF. Variable domain in full (rest from reference TRBV7-2 and TRBJ1-5): GAGVSQSPSNKVTEKGKDVELRCDPISGHTALYWYRQSLGQGLEFLIYFQGNSAPDKSGLPSDRFSAERTGGSVSTLTIQRTQQEDSAVYLCASSSDRSYQPQHFGDGTRLSIL.

This clone appeared many times. The V call is TRBV30, the J call TRBJ1-1; 10 bases are a match to TRBD1. CDR1 and CDR2 (germline): GTSNPN, SVGIG (reference sequence). The CDR3 runs 14 residues. The trim removed 5 bases at V and 3 bases at J, leaving 6 bases unmatched. CDR3 sequence reads: CAWDRGLSDTEAFF. DNA of the CDR3: TGTGCCTGGGACAGGGGGCTTTCAGACACTGAAGCTTTCTTT.

CDR3 sequence (DNA): TGTGCCAGCAGCTTAGAGGGACAGGCCGGCACCGGGGAGCTGTTTTTT. Translated: CASSLEGQAGTGELFF. The chain carries TRBV7-6 and TRBJ2-2; 8 positions match TRBD1. Germline CDR1 and CDR2: SGHVS and FNYEAQ. The CDR3 covers 16 residues. V lost 1 base and J lost 4; bases outside the gene matches: 5.

This chain uses TRBV5-6 with TRBJ2-3; tentative D call: TRBD2 (5 bases). The germline V and J ends were trimmed by 7 bases and 0 bases, with 15 bases remaining between them. CDR1 is SGHDT and CDR2 is YYEEEE in the germline V gene. The CDR3 spans 15 residues. The CDR3 here is CASRDGGRSTDTQYF. In DNA form, the CDR3 reads TGTGCCAGCCGAGACGGAGGCAGGAGCACAGATACGCAGTATTTT.

This clone came up a few times. This sequence joins TRBV6-1 and TRBJ1-2; TRBD1 agrees at 8 bases. Trimming cost V 6 bases and J 8 bases; bases outside gene matches: 14. The CDR3 length is 15 residues. Per germline, CDR1 MNHNS and CDR2 SASEGT. CDR3 bases: TGTGCCAGCAGCTTTGGGGGGACGACAGGGGACGGCTACACCTTC. Translating gives CASSFGGTTGDGYTF.

The chain combines TRBV9 with TRBJ2-7; TRBD1 matches at 7 bases. CDR1 and CDR2 (germline): SGDLS, YYNGEE. There are 14 residues in the CDR3. J was trimmed by 11 bases and V by 4 bases; bases with no gene match: 15. Here the CDR3 reads CASSPVTNTGVKYF. As DNA, the CDR3 is TGTGCCAGCAGCCCCGTAACTAATACAGGGGTCAAGTACTTC.

As regards this clone: Other DNA sequences in this sample translate to the same CDR3. This chain connects TRBV10-3 to TRBJ1-2, with D perhaps matching TRBD1 (6 bases). Trimming took off 4 bases at V and 8 bases at J, with 14 bases between the two ends. The CDR3 sequence is 13 residues long. Germline V CDR1 and CDR2: ENHRY, SYGVKD. DNA of the CDR3: TGTGCCATCAGTGGGCTACAGGGAGGAGGCTACACCTTC. Translated, it gives CAISGLQGGGYTF.

The chain recombines TRBV30 with TRBJ2-5; a weak D match, TRBD2 (6 bases). The CDR3 extends over 14 amino acids. The ends were cut back, 1 base at V and 4 bases at J, with 13 bases in the middle. Germline V gives CDR1 GTSNPN, CDR2 SVGIG (reference sequence). The CDR3 is CAWSEKLAGETQYF. DNA for the CDR3: TGTGCCTGGAGTGAAAAACTAGCAGGAGAGACCCAGTACTTC.

About this clone: The conserved phenylalanine or tryptophan normally closing the CDR3 is absent here, so this likely arose from a read error. It is unclear where the CDR3 begins or ends on the DNA, so no DNA is shown, and the CDR3 is as TCRdb lists it. The chain couples TRBV19 to TRBJ1-6. Germline V gives CDR1 LNHDA, CDR2 SQIVND (reference sequence). The CDR3 sequence runs 10 residues, both termini included. The CDR3 spells CASLIGRLRR.

As DNA, the CDR3 is TGTGCCAGCAGTTTAAATAGCGGGAGAGATTACGAGCAGTACTTC. It yields the protein CASSLNSGRDYEQYF. V is TRBV27 and J is TRBJ2-7; TRBD2 matches at 9 bases. There are 15 residues in the CDR3. J was trimmed by 4 bases and V by 2 bases; bases with no gene match: 6. Germline V gives CDR1 MNHEY, CDR2 SMNVEV (reference sequence).

The V call is TRBV5-1, the J call TRBJ1-1; no clear D. CDR1 is SGHRS and CDR2 is YFSETQ in the germline V gene. Trimming took off 1 base at V and 0 bases at J, with 7 bases between the two ends. CDR3 length: 14 amino acids. CDR3 sequence: CASSLWNLNTEAFF. The CDR3 bases are TGCGCCAGCAGCTTGTGGAATTTGAACACTGAAGCTTTCTTT.

This rearrangement joins TRBV4-1 to TRBJ2-1, with 8 bases identical to TRBD2. CDR3 size: 17 residues. V lost 1 base and J lost 4; bases outside the gene matches: 9. Germline CDR1 is MGHRA and CDR2 is YSYEKL. In DNA, the CDR3 is TGCGCCAGCAGCCAAGGGGAGTGGGCTAGCGGGTACAATGAGCAGTTCTTC. Its protein product is CASSQGEWASGYNEQFF.

The chain uses TRBV29-1 and TRBJ1-3; D perhaps matches TRBD1 (5 bases). The CDR3 runs to 12 residues. The germline V and J ends were trimmed by 6 bases and 8 bases, with 14 bases remaining between them. Germline V CDR1 and CDR2: SQVTM, ANQGSEA. The CDR3 region is CSVGTVGDTIYF. The CDR3 DNA follows: TGCAGCGTAGGGACCGTTGGGGACACCATATATTTT. The variable domain in full, completed from reference TRBV29-1 and TRBJ1-3, reads SAVISQKPSRDICQRGTSLTIQCQVDSQVTMMFWYRQQPGQSLTLIATANQGSEATYESGFVIDKFPISRPNLTFSTLTVSNMSPEDSSIYLCSVGTVGDTIYFGEGSWLTVV.

The chain is built from TRBV29-1 and TRBJ1-2, with 7 bases lining up with TRBD1. The J segment lost 4 bases and the V segment lost 5 bases, leaving 7 bases of the junction unmatched. Germline V gene data show CDR1 as SQVTM and CDR2 as ANQGSEA. This CDR3 has 13 amino acids. CDR3 bases: TGCAGCGTTTCTAAGGGGGCCGGCTATGGCTACACCTTC. It translates to CSVSKGAGYGYTF.